This record looks at one T cell receptor beta chain sequence and its context. The junction departs from germline at one end; a sequencing error may be responsible. These data originate in a study of T cells in Graves' hyperthyroidism and ophthalmopathy. RNA transcripts served as the template for amplifying TCR beta CDR3 regions. HTBI primers were used for first-round RT-PCR of the TCR CDR3. TCRdb used MiXCR to reprocess the multiplex PCR reads, holding one entry per CDR3 protein. The sample holds about 610,000 distinct CDR3 sequences, just over 45% seen once. Graves' hyperthyroidism showing no ophthalmopathy progression within 18 months was considered stable. The TCR originated in a young woman with Graves' hyperthyroidism. Source material: peripheral blood or thyroid tissue (not recorded which).

The CDR3 region is CASSLTLGREAF. The CDR3 coding sequence is TGTGCCAGCAGCTTAACCCTGGGCAGGGAAGCTTTC. This chain connects TRBV7-2 to TRBJ2-6; D is perhaps TRBD1 (5 bases). The CDR3 covers 12 residues. Germline CDR1 is SGHTA and CDR2 is FQGNSA.